This T cell receptor (beta chain) was sequenced for a study of shared clonotypes between healthy human individuals. About the research overall: For every donor, three CD4 naive, three CD4 memory, two CD8 naive and one CD8 memory plates were used.

The CDR3 runs 14 residues. CDR1 and CDR2 from the germline V gene are MNHNY and SVGAGI (reference sequence). V gave up 4 bases and J gave up 6 bases; unmatched junction bases: 7. Concerning this clone: Its specificity is unknown.

Study-wide findings and caveats: Sharing across a few donors was seen in 5% to 5.5% of naive CD4 clonotypes.

CD8 cells regarded as naive lacked CD45RO, were positively chosen for CCR7, and omitted terminally differentiated effector memory CD45RA+ cells. On sorted subsets, replicate PCRs used about 200 ng DNA, or tens of thousands of T cell genomes. Per the authors' pipeline: Junction-only immunoSEQ data arrived without quality scores, meaning filtering differed. Method: immunoSEQ multiplex PCR; TCRdb's copy keeps in-frame clones and lacks some. V, J and clone size reflect that table, while D and trimming were determined from the DNA. The sample lists some 1,900,000 clones; just under 95% were seen once. The chain is built from TRBV6-6 and TRBJ2-7; 9 nucleotides agree with TRBD1. Sample: naive CD8+ T cells sorted from blood. The receptor comes from a man aged 18 to 35 in good health. CDR3 in DNA: TGTGCCAGCAGTTCAGTACAGGGGGCGCCCGAGCAGTACTTC. Residues: CASSSVQGAPEQYF.